The present entry profiles one T cell receptor beta chain with its context. This sample was taken from a study of control samples from healthy donors and cancer patients. The assay was immunoSEQ multiplex PCR, and TCRdb's table has in-frame clones only and misses some. The repertoire holds about 130,000 clones, roughly 88% seen once, with more than 2.5% in the top ten. Trimming shortened V by 7 bases and J by 7 bases, and 7 bases separated the two germline ends. The CDR3 loop spans 10 amino acids. Germline-derived CDR1 and CDR2 are SNHLY and FYNNEI. The origin of this receptor is a man over 45 in good health. The V gene is TRBV2, the J gene TRBJ1-1; D gene unclear. Sequencing used blood. The CDR3 protein is CASNTHEAFF. The DNA for the CDR3 is TGTGCCAGCAACACTCATGAAGCTTTCTTT.